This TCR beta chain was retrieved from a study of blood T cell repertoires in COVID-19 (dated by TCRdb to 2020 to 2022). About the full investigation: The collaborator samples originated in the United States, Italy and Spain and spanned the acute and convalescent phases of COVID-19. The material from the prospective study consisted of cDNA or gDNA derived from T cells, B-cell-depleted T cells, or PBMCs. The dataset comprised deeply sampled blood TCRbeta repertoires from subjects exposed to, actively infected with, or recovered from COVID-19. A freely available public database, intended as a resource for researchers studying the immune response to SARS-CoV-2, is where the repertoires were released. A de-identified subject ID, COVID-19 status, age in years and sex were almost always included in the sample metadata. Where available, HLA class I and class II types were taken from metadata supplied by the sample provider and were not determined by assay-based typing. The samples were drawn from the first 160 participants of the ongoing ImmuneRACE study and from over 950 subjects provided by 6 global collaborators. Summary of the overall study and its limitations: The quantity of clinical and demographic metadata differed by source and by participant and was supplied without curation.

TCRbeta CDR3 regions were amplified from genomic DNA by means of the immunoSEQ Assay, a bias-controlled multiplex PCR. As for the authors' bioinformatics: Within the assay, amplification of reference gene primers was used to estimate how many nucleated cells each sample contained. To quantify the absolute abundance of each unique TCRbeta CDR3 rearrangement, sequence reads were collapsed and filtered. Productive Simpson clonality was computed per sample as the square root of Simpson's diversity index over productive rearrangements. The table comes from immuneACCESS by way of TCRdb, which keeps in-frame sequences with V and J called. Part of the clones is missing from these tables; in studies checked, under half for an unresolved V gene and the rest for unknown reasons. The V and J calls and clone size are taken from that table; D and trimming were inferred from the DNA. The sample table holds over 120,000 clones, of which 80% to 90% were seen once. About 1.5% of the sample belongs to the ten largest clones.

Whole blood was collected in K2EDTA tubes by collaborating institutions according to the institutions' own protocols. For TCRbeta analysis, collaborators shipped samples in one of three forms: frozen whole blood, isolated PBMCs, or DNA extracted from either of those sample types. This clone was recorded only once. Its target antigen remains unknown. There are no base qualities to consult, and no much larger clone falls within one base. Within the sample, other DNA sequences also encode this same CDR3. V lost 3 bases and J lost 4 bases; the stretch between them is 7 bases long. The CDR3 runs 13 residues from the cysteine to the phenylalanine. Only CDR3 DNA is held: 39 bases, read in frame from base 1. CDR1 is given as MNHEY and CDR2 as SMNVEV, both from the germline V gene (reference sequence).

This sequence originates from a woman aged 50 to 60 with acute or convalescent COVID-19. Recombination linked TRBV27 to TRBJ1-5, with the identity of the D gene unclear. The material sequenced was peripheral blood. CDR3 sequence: CASSLGWNQPQHF. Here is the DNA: TGTGCCAGCAGTTTGGGCTGGAATCAGCCCCAGCATTTT.